This T cell receptor (beta chain) came from a study of Ad26.COV2.S vaccination and SARS-CoV-2 variants. The overall study: The study gave Ad26.COV2.S intramuscularly, once or twice 56 days apart. General observations from the study: Reportedly, after vaccination the spike-specific CD8+ and CD4+ T cell responses displayed substantial breadth. Researchers reported similar non-spike TCR breadth in vaccine and placebo recipients.

Regarding treatment: some 19 received Ad26.COV2.S at low or high dose, single or two shots; about 5 received placebo; per-sample allocation not given. The study sampled participants on day 63 after the first vaccine or placebo injection. This CDR3 comprises 15 residues. The germline gives CDR1 LNHDA, CDR2 SQIVND (reference sequence). Unmatched junction bases numbered 3, after V lost 4 bases and J lost 0 bases. Points on this clone: Its antigen is still unknown.

Libraries were prepared by immunoSEQ multiplex PCR; TCRdb keeps only in-frame clonotypes and omits some of them. The table has roughly 510,000 clones, approximately 88% seen once. The V call is TRBV19, the J call TRBJ2-3; 8 nucleotides agree with TRBD2. The TCR comes from a person between 18 and 65 years old who received the Ad26.COV2.S COVID-19 vaccine or a placebo. The sequenced sample was peripheral blood, obtained in a trial of Ad26.COV2.S vaccine versus placebo. CDR3 residues: CASSTGGASTDTQYF. The DNA of the CDR3 is TGTGCCAGTAGTACCGGGGGGGCGAGCACAGATACGCAGTATTTT. Supplemented by reference TRBV19 and TRBJ2-3, the full variable domain reads DGGITQSPKYLFRKEGQNVTLSCEQNLNHDAMYWYRQDPGQGLRLIYYSQIVNDFQKGDIAEGYSVSREKKESFPLTVTSAQKNPTAFYLCASSTGGASTDTQYFGPGTRLTVL.